The sequence of this TCR beta chain was determined in a study of technical replicates of blood from a few donors. Trimming left V 1 base short and J 4 bases short, with 14 bases between. The length of the CDR3 is 16 residues. Germline V CDR1 and CDR2: MGHDK, SYGVNS. Repertoires were generated with immunoSEQ multiplex PCR, while TCRdb's copy carries only in-frame clones and drops some. In the table there are about 56,000 clones, more than 90% of which are singletons. This receptor was taken from a human donor in good health. Some clones in this sample may be carry-over from other donors' samples. The chain recombines TRBV25-1 with TRBJ1-3, with D possibly matching TRBD1 (5 bases). The sequenced sample was PBMCs. The CDR3 nucleotides are TGTGCCAGCAGTGAATTTCAGGGTTTATACGGAAACACCATATATTTT. Its protein is CASSEFQGLYGNTIYF.